The rows below give T cell receptor beta chains drawn from one sample of a study of blood T cell repertoires in COVID-19. Sequenced by immunoSEQ multiplex PCR; TCRdb stores in-frame clones only, minus some. This table holds some 230,000 clones, approximately 80% found once. Sequencing was carried out using peripheral blood. These receptors were collected from a woman in her fifties or sixties who had recovered from COVID-19. Each CDR3 is given with its conserved first and last residue. A D gene is named only where the DNA matches it firmly. A row's size may be missing; if present it is once, few, many or a size class.

TRBV6-5	.	TRBJ1-6	.	TGTGCCAGCAGTTACTCACCCAGGGTTATTTCACCCCTCCACTTT	CASSYSPRVISPLHF
TRBV7-8	.	TRBJ1-2	TRBD1	TGTGCCAGCAGCCGGCCCGACAGGGGAGCCTATGGCTACACCTTC	CASSRPDRGAYGYTF
TRBV2	.	TRBJ1-2	TRBD1	TGTGCCAGCAGATTGGACAGGGGGCGCGGTGGCTACACCTTC	CASRLDRGRGGYTF
TRBV2	.	TRBJ2-1	TRBD1	TGTGCCAGCAGTGAAACCAGGGGGAGTCACAATGAGCAGTTCTTC	CASSETRGSHNEQFF
TRBV30	.	TRBJ2-2	.	TGTGCCTGGAGTGTCCGCGACGGGGAGCTGTTTTTT	CAWSVRDGELFF
TRBV27	.	TRBJ1-6	TRBD1	TGTGCCAGCAGTTCTGACAGGGCGCAACCCCTCAATTCACCCCTCCACTTT	CASSSDRAQPLNSPLHF
TRBV5-6	.	TRBJ1-6	TRBD1	TGTGCCAGCAGCACCACCCGACAGGGCTTGAATTCACCCCTCCACTTT	CASSTTRQGLNSPLHF
TRBV9	.	TRBJ1-3	.	TGTGCCAGCAGCGTAGATATCAGTGGAAACACCATATATTTT	CASSVDISGNTIYF
TRBV7-9	once	TRBJ1-4	TRBD1	TGTGCCAGCAGCCCTCGGACAGGAGGGAATGAAAAACTGTTTTTT	CASSPRTGGNEKLFF
TRBV3-1/TRBV3-2	.	TRBJ2-2	.	TGTGCCAGCATAGGCAGGGGAAACACCGGGGAGCTGTTTTTT	CASIGRGNTGELFF
TRBV30	once	TRBJ2-7	.	TGTGCCTGGAGTGTATTCGGGTTATACGAGCAGTACTTC	CAWSVFGLYEQYF
TRBV9	.	TRBJ2-2	TRBD1	TGTGCCAGCAGCTCCTGGACAGGGCTGAACACCGGGGAGCTGTTTTTT	CASSSWTGLNTGELFF
TRBV30	.	TRBJ1-2	TRBD1	TGTGCCTGGAGTAAAGACAGGGCTTTCTATGGCTACACCTTC	CAWSKDRAFYGYTF
TRBV12-5	.	TRBJ2-4	TRBD1	TGTGCTAGTGGTTCGACACCTAGGGGGCGCGAAGACATTCAGTACTTC	CASGSTPRGREDIQYF
TRBV4-2	.	TRBJ1-1	.	TGTGCCAGCAGCCTACAAGATAGGGGCCTTAACACTGAAGCTTTCTTT	CASSLQDRGLNTEAFF
TRBV19	.	TRBJ1-1	TRBD1	TGTGCCAGTAGTCGGGACAGGGCAAACACTGAAGCTTTCTTT	CASSRDRANTEAFF
TRBV4-1	.	TRBJ2-7	.	TGCGCCAGCAGCCAAGTTGGGGGCAGGGTCAACGAGCAGTACTTC	CASSQVGGRVNEQYF
TRBV30	.	TRBJ2-5	TRBD2	TGTGCCTGGGGTCTCGGACTAGCGGGGGGGGAGACCCAGTACTTC	CAWGLGLAGGETQYF
TRBV30	.	TRBJ1-4	.	TGTGCCTGGATGGGAGATCTGGACGCGGGAAAACTGTTTTTT	CAWMGDLDAGKLFF
TRBV10-3	.	TRBJ1-2	TRBD1	TGTGCCATCAGTGAGTCCCGGGACAGGGGTGGCTACACCTTC	CAISESRDRGGYTF
TRBV2	.	TRBJ2-7	.	TGTGCCAGCAGTGAAGGACAGACCTACGAGCAGTACTTC	CASSEGQTYEQYF
TRBV29-1	once	TRBJ2-7	.	TGCAGCGTGGAGCAGGAGCAGTACTTC	CSVEQEQYF
TRBV9	.	TRBJ2-5	TRBD2	TGTGCCAGCAGCGTAGCCGGCGGGGGGGAGATAGAGACCCAGTACTTC	CASSVAGGGEIETQYF
TRBV29-1	once	TRBJ1-2	.	TGCAGCGTTGAAGATGTCAGGGTCTACTATGGCTACACCTTC	CSVEDVRVYYGYTF
TRBV4-1	.	TRBJ2-5	.	TGCGCCAGCAGCCAAGAACGACTAGGGGTTGGAGAGACCCAGTACTTC	CASSQERLGVGETQYF
TRBV7-8	.	TRBJ2-1	TRBD2	TGTGCCAGCAGCTTCAGAAGGAACGGCGGCCTAGGGAGGGGTGAGCAGTTCTTC	CASSFRRNGGLGRGEQFF
TRBV13	.	TRBJ1-2	TRBD1	TGTGCCAGCAGCCCCCGGGACAGGGACCCCTATGGCTACACCTTC	CASSPRDRDPYGYTF
TRBV24-1	.	TRBJ1-2	.	TGTGCCACCAGTGATTCCACAGGGAACTATGGCTACACCTTC	CATSDSTGNYGYTF
TRBV5-4	few	TRBJ1-6	TRBD1	TGTGCCAGCAGCTTCCCGGGACAGGGTGATAATTCACCCCTCCACTTT	CASSFPGQGDNSPLHF
TRBV19	.	TRBJ1-6	TRBD1	TGTGCCAGTAGTGCTGACAGGGGTAATTCACCCCTCCACTTT	CASSADRGNSPLHF
TRBV6-4	.	TRBJ2-1	TRBD2	TGTGCCAGCAGTGACTCAGGCGGACTAGCGGGGGGGCCCGTTGATGAGCAGTTCTTC	CASSDSGGLAGGPVDEQFF
TRBV19	.	TRBJ1-2	.	TGTGCCAGTAGTATAGTTACGGCAGGGGCCTATGGCTACACCTTC	CASSIVTAGAYGYTF